Shown below are 28 T cell receptor delta chains from a single sample sequenced in a study of gamma-delta T cells after stem cell transplantation (dated by TCRdb to 2016 to 2018). The receptor library was made with RT-PCR. Sequencing was performed on an Illumina MiSeq. TCRdb reran clone calling on the public reads with CATT; rows sharing one DNA sequence were then combined. This sample has about 2,900 delta-chain clones in its table, and 4% to 6% of those were observed once. The top ten hold roughly 30% of the sample. Input material: gamma-delta T cells. The receptors derive from a human donor. It is not recorded whose cells these are; they may come from a transplant donor.

The table lists this clone with a few counts. A far more abundant clone sits one base away, making this likely a read error. Distinct nucleotide sequences in the sample also encode this CDR3. This chain links TRDV2 with TRDJ1, with TRDD3 matching 11 bases. CDR3 length: 18 amino acids. Germline loops: CDR1 GEAIGNYY, CDR2 EKD. The CDR3, as DNA: TGCGCCTGTGACACCGTTGAGGTCCTGGGGGATACTCACGATAAACTCATCTTT. As protein: CACDTVEVLGDTHDKLIF.

In regard to this clone: Given a far larger clone just one base away, this is likely a sequencing read error. Other DNA sequences in the sample encode the same CDR3. This rearrangement joins TRDV2 to TRDJ1; TRDD3 aligns across 10 bases. Germline V gene sequence: CDR1 GEAIGNYY, CDR2 EKD. Germline trimming cut 1 base from V and 1 base from J; bases unmatched to any gene: 17. The CDR3 loop spans 20 amino acids. The CDR3 bases are TGTGCCTGTGACACGGTCTATGGGGGGGATACGCGGGGGACCACCGATAAACTCATCTTT. It translates to CACDTVYGGDTRGTTDKLIF.

CDR3 protein: CACDPLLGDSTWDTRQMFF. The DNA for the CDR3 is TGTGCCTGTGACCCTTTACTGGGGGATAGTACCTGGGACACCCGACAGATGTTTTTC. The rearrangement links TRDV2 to TRDJ3; TRDD3 matches at 11 bases. J gave up 2 bases and V 3 bases, and 8 bases lay outside the gene matches. The CDR3 runs 19 residues. Per the germline V gene, CDR1 is GEAIGNYY and CDR2 is EKD.

This clone was counted a few times. A clone one base away is much larger, so this may be a read error. The chain joins TRDV2 to TRDJ1; 10 bases are a match to TRDD3. The CDR3 runs 18 residues. Germline CDR1 reads GEAIGNYY; CDR2 reads EKD. V lost 1 base to trimming and J lost 0 bases; unmatched junction nucleotides: 10. The CDR3, as DNA: TGTGCCTGTGACACGGTCCTTGGGGGATACCGGTACACCGATAAACTCATCTTT. Translated, it gives CACDTVLGGYRYTDKLIF.

Remarks on this clone: A read error likely explains why the TCRdb protein, taken from a much larger clone, differs from this DNA's translation at residue 10; the protein shown is translated from the DNA. The genes are TRDV2 and TRDJ1; 7 bases fit TRDD3. The CDR3 totals 17 residues. The germline gives CDR1 GEAIGNYY, CDR2 EKD. Trimming cost V 1 base and J 0 bases; bases outside gene matches: 10. The CDR3 region has the DNA TGTGCCTGTGACACGGTGGGGGACCCCAAGGACACCGATAAACTCATCTTT. It yields the protein CACDTVGDPKDTDKLIF.

This clone appeared a few times. A far more abundant clone sits one base away, making this likely a read error. Within the sample, other DNA sequences also encode this same CDR3. V and J are TRDV2 and TRDJ3, with D possibly being TRDD3 (5 bases). This CDR3 spans 19 amino acids. The V gene lost 0 bases and the J gene lost 0 bases, with 14 bases spanning the gap. Germline values: CDR1 GEAIGNYY, CDR2 EKD. The CDR3 is CACDTAGGLSSWDTRQMFF. DNA for the CDR3: TGTGCCTGTGACACCGCGGGGGGCCTAAGCTCCTGGGACACCCGACAGATGTTTTTC.

This clone was seen more than once but under ten times. The amino acid sequence in TCRdb belongs to a much larger clone and departs from this DNA's translation at residue 17, likely a sequencing read error; the sequence shown is translated from the DNA. The chain is built from TRDV2 and TRDJ1; 12 bases agree with TRDD3. CDR1 GEAIGNYY and CDR2 EKD come from the germline V gene. CDR3 size: 19 residues. CDR3 in DNA: TGTGCCTGTGACACCCTATTTACTGGGGGATACTTGTACACCGATAAACCCATCTTT. Translation: CACDTLFTGGYLYTDKPIF.

This clone was seen many times. A far larger clone is one base from this, pointing to a likely read error. V gene TRDV2 combines with J gene TRDJ1, with 8 bases matching TRDD3. This CDR3 comprises 16 residues. Germline loops: CDR1 GEAIGNYY, CDR2 EKD. V lost 1 base to trimming and J lost 1 base; unmatched junction nucleotides: 7. This CDR3 is CACDTLAGGPTDKLIF. CDR3 bases: TGTGCCTGTGACACACTGGCTGGGGGACCCACCGATAAACTCATCTTT.

This clone has a handful of counts. With a far larger clone one base away, a read error is the likely cause. The sample has other DNA sequences that encode this CDR3 too. The chain is built from TRDV2 and TRDJ1; 13 bases line up with TRDD3. Germline V lookup: CDR1 GEAIGNYY, CDR2 EKD. Trimming took 3 bases from V and 3 from J; bases not matched to a gene: 15. The CDR3 runs to 19 residues. The CDR3 DNA sequence: TGTGCCTGTGACCCAGTTACTGGGGGATACGCGGTTCTGGCCGATAAACTCATCTTT. This encodes CACDPVTGGYAVLADKLIF.

This clone was counted at least ten times. This likely traces to a read error, being one base from a far larger clone. This chain uses TRDV2 with TRDJ1; weak D call: TRDD3 (5 bases). The V gene's germline CDR1 is GEAIGNYY and CDR2 EKD. There are 18 residues in the CDR3. V lost 0 bases and J lost 0, with 19 bases in between. In nucleotides, the CDR3 is TGTGCCTGTGACACCGCTGGGTGGGGACCAGCTTACACCGATAAACTCATCTTT. Amino acid sequence: CACDTAGWGPAYTDKLIF.

Only a few counts were recorded for this clone. A far larger clone is off by one base, so a read error is likely. Other nucleotide sequences in the sample specify the same CDR3. The rearrangement links TRDV2 to TRDJ1, with D perhaps matching TRDD2 (5 bases). CDR3 length equals 15 residues. Germline V lookup: CDR1 GEAIGNYY, CDR2 EKD. The CDR3 nucleotides read TGTGCCTGTGACACCATTGGCCTTCACACAGATAAACTCATCTTT. It codes for CACDTIGLHTDKLIF.

This clone was seen only a few times. The V and J genes are TRDV2 and TRDJ1, with 11 nucleotides matching TRDD3. Germline CDR1 GEAIGNYY, CDR2 EKD. This CDR3 has 17 amino acids. V was pared by 3 bases and J by 1 base, with 9 bases of the junction left unmatched. CDR3 DNA sequence: TGTGCCTGTGACGTACTGGGGGATATAAGGTCCACCGATAAACTCATCTTT. It encodes CACDVLGDIRSTDKLIF.

A word on this clone: A far more abundant clone sits one base away, making this likely a read error. The gene calls are TRDV2 and TRDJ1, with D possibly being TRDD3 (6 bases). The CDR3 consists of 14 residues. The germline gives CDR1 GEAIGNYY, CDR2 EKD. The V and J ends lost 4 bases and 7 bases respectively, with 18 bases between them. The CDR3 here is CACEPLTPGIKLIF. The CDR3 nucleotides read TGTGCCTGTGAACCCTTAACTCCGGGGATTAAACTCATCTTT.

By its share, this clone is large. The chain recombines TRDV2 with TRDJ3, with D tentatively TRDD3 (5 bases). The CDR3 consists of 18 residues. In germline, CDR1 is GEAIGNYY, CDR2 EKD. Trimming pared 0 bases from V and 6 bases from J, leaving 17 bases between. CDR3 loop: CACDTPQGGSLDTRQMFF. As DNA, the CDR3 is TGTGCCTGTGACACCCCCCAGGGGGGTTCCCTGGACACCCGACAGATGTTTTTC.

On this clone: A far larger clone is one base from this, pointing to a likely read error. The same CDR3 is also encoded by other DNA sequences in this sample. The chain is built from TRDV2 and TRDJ1; TRDD3 agrees at 8 bases. The CDR3 is 18 residues long. In germline, CDR1 is GEAIGNYY, CDR2 EKD. The V and J ends lost 0 bases and 0 bases, in that order; junction bases with no gene match: 11. The CDR3 coding sequence is TGTGCCTGTGACACCGTTTCGACTGGGGGGTACGACACCGATAAACTCATCTTT. It yields the protein CACDTVSTGGYDTDKLIF.

This clone was observed a few times. TCRdb's entry gives the protein of a much larger clone, which mismatches this DNA's translation at residue 10, likely from a read error; the protein reported here is translated from the DNA. The V and J genes are TRDV2 and TRDJ3, with 8 bases aligning to TRDD3. Trimming cost V 3 bases and J 0 bases; bases outside gene matches: 9. Per germline, CDR1 GEAIGNYY and CDR2 EKD. This CDR3 comprises 19 residues. In DNA, the CDR3 is TGTGCCTGTGACGTAACTGGGGGTCGGGGCTCCTGGGACACCCGACAGATGTTTTTC. Amino acid sequence: CACDVTGGRGSWDTRQMFF.

This clone was seen only a few times. TCRdb's protein, taken from a much larger clone, differs from this DNA's translation at residue 14, likely owing to a read error; the protein displayed comes from the DNA. V is TRDV2 and J is TRDJ1; 8 nucleotides line up with TRDD3. Germline V gives CDR1 GEAIGNYY, CDR2 EKD. The CDR3 is made up of 16 amino acids. In nucleotides, the CDR3 is TGTGCCTGTGACACAATGGCTGGGGGACCCACCGATAAATTCATCTTT. Translation gives CACDTMAGGPTDKFIF.

Remarks on this clone: Translating this DNA gives a protein that differs at residue 12 from the TCRdb one, which belongs to a much larger clone; a read error is likely, and the protein shown is this translation. The chain links TRDV2 to TRDJ1; unclear D gene. This CDR3 contains 18 residues. From germline, CDR1 is GEAIGNYY and CDR2 EKD. V was cut by 1 base and J by 0 bases, with 20 bases left in between. The CDR3 loop reads CACDTLNIGAIDTDKLIF. For the CDR3, the DNA is TGTGCCTGTGACACACTAAACATCGGGGCTATAGACACCGATAAACTCATCTTT.

This clone was detected ten times or more. This chain uses TRDV2 with TRDJ1, with 12 bases fitting TRDD3. Trimming cost V 0 bases and J 0 bases; bases outside gene matches: 16. The CDR3 loop spans 21 amino acids. Germline V gene lookup returns CDR1 GEAIGNYY and CDR2 EKD. CDR3 sequence reads: CACDTLLLGDTRRNYTDKLIF. The CDR3 DNA is TGTGCCTGTGACACCCTTTTACTGGGGGATACCCGGAGGAATTACACCGATAAACTCATCTTT.

The chain is built from TRDV2 and TRDJ1; TRDD3 matches 7 bases. Germline values: CDR1 GEAIGNYY, CDR2 EKD. The CDR3 extends over 18 amino acids. After removal of 0 bases from V and 1 base from J, the junction contained 13 bases not matched to a gene. The CDR3 DNA reads as TGTGCCTGTGACACCCTGGGGGGCGGACATCAAGGCACCGATAAACTCATCTTT. It specifies CACDTLGGGHQGTDKLIF.

By share, this clone counts as medium-sized (0.01 to 0.1%). This CDR3 is also generated by other DNA sequences in the sample. This chain connects TRDV2 to TRDJ1, with D tentatively TRDD2 (7 bases). V lost 3 bases to trimming and J lost 1 base, with 35 bases between them. Germline V gene sequence: CDR1 GEAIGNYY, CDR2 EKD. This CDR3 spans 22 amino acids. The CDR3: CACDPLPAVLGKESQPTDKLIF. CDR3 DNA: TGTGCCTGTGACCCCCTTCCTGCGGTACTGGGTAAGGAATCACAGCCCACCGATAAACTCATCTTT.

This clone has more than one count but fewer than ten. A read error is the likely source, as a far larger clone sits one nucleotide away. The V gene is TRDV2, the J gene TRDJ1; TRDD3 matches at 9 bases. Losses at the gene ends were 2 bases for V and 0 bases for J; bases not matched to a gene: 18. Germline values: CDR1 GEAIGNYY, CDR2 EKD. CDR3 length: 20 residues. The CDR3 sequence is CACDITTGGPWGIYTDKLIF. The CDR3 coding sequence is TGTGCCTGTGACATCACTACTGGGGGACCCTGGGGCATATACACCGATAAACTCATCTTT.

To note about this clone: This CDR3 is also generated by other DNA sequences in the sample. This chain links TRDV2 with TRDJ1, with 7 bases aligning to TRDD3. Losses at the gene ends were 1 base for V and 0 bases for J; bases not matched to a gene: 4. The CDR3 length is 15 residues. Germline CDR1 and CDR2: GEAIGNYY and EKD. The CDR3 DNA reads TGTGCCTGTGACACACTGGGGATCCACACCGATAAACTCATCTTT. This encodes CACDTLGIHTDKLIF.

In regard to this clone: The protein in TCRdb stems from a much larger clone and differs at residue 10 from this DNA's translation, likely a read error; here the protein is translated from the DNA. The V call is TRDV2, the J call TRDJ1, with 11 bases aligning to TRDD3. The CDR3 consists of 15 residues. The germline V gene has CDR1 GEAIGNYY and CDR2 EKD. V shed 6 bases, J shed 3 bases, and the junction held 8 bases outside the gene matches. The CDR3 nucleotides read TGTGCCTGTCTTCTACTGGGGGATAAGGCCGATAAACTCATCTTT. This encodes CACLLLGDKADKLIF.

In the case of this clone: This likely reflects a read error, since a far larger clone is one base away. Within the sample, other DNA sequences also encode this same CDR3. CDR3 in amino acids: CACDAVLGDTRDTDKLIF. Written as DNA, the CDR3 is TGTGCCTGTGACGCCGTACTAGGGGATACGCGGGACACCGATAAACTCATCTTT. The V call is TRDV2, the J call TRDJ1; TRDD3 agrees at 9 bases. Germline CDR1 and CDR2: GEAIGNYY and EKD. The J segment lost 0 bases and the V segment lost 3 bases, leaving 13 bases of the junction unmatched. The CDR3 covers 18 residues.

This clone was detected many times. The rearrangement uses TRDV2 and TRDJ1; 9 bases fit TRDD3. V lost 2 bases to trimming and J lost 1 base; unmatched junction nucleotides: 7. CDR1 and CDR2 from the germline V gene are GEAIGNYY and EKD. The CDR3 loop spans 16 amino acids. The CDR3 nucleotides read TGTGCCTGTGACATCAATACTGGGGGACCCACCGATAAACTCATCTTT. As protein: CACDINTGGPTDKLIF.

Comments on this clone: TCRdb's protein, taken from a much larger clone, differs from this DNA's translation at residue 12, likely owing to a read error; the protein displayed comes from the DNA. The CDR3 nucleotides read TGTGCCTGTGACGCCTTACTGGGGGATACGTACGCCGATAAACTCATCTTT. Translated, it gives CACDALLGDTYADKLIF. The V and J genes are TRDV2 and TRDJ1; TRDD3 matches 13 bases. CDR1 is GEAIGNYY and CDR2 is EKD in the germline V gene. V trimming: 3 bases; J trimming: 3 bases; junction bases outside the gene matches: 9. The CDR3 contains 17 residues.

This clone turned up a few times. The chain recombines TRDV2 with TRDJ1; 10 bases agree with TRDD3. J gave up 0 bases and V 0 bases, and 24 bases lay outside the gene matches. This CDR3 comprises 23 residues. Germline V CDR1 and CDR2: GEAIGNYY, EKD. CDR3 bases: TGTGCCTGTGACACCCTAGGGGTCCTACAGTCCGAATATACTGGGGGATACACCGATAAACTCATCTTT. Translating gives CACDTLGVLQSEYTGGYTDKLIF.